The 13 T cell receptor beta chains listed next were all sequenced from one sample in a study of beta chain features in type 1 diabetes (dated by TCRdb to between 2018 and 2020). Library preparation was by the immunoSEQ multiplex PCR assay. The entire isolated RNA was reverse transcribed using the High Capacity cDNA Reverse Transcription Kit, and thus expressed TCRB transcripts were sequenced. In its TCRdb copy, this immuneACCESS table keeps in-frame sequences only and misses some clones. Where compared with another copy, unresolved V genes explain less than half of these, and the others have no known cause. For this sample the table gives 850,000 to 900,000 clones, of which 15% to 20% were detected only once. The biggest ten clones account for about 0.02% of the sample. Source material: naive CD4+ T cells from blood. This specimen's cell subset or site label, per the study, means: true naive CD4+ T cells. These receptors were collected from a woman aged 18-29 years in good health.

CDR3 in amino acids: CASSSLAGGLGQYF. For the CDR3, the DNA is TGTGCCAGCAGCTCTCTAGCGGGAGGGCTTGGGCAGTACTTC. The rearrangement links TRBV13 to TRBJ2-5, with 12 bases lining up with TRBD2. With 4 bases clipped from V and 11 bases from J, the junction kept 8 bases outside the gene matches. This CDR3 is built from 14 residues. The germline gives CDR1 PRHDT, CDR2 FYEKMQ (reference sequence).

In DNA, the CDR3 is TGTGCCAGCAGCCGGACAGGGAATTGGTACGAGCAGTACTTC. Translation gives CASSRTGNWYEQYF. This chain uses TRBV7-8 with TRBJ2-7, with 8 bases matching TRBD1. Trimming cost V 5 bases and J 4 bases; bases outside gene matches: 7. The CDR3 extends over 14 amino acids. CDR1 and CDR2 from the germline V gene are SGHVS and FQNEAQ. The full variable domain, with the rest looked up from reference TRBV7-8 and TRBJ2-7, is GAGVSQSPRYKVAKRGQDVALRCDPISGHVSLFWYQQALGQGPEFLTYFQNEAQLDKSGLPSDRFFAERPEGSVSTLKIQRTQQEDSAVYLCASSRTGNWYEQYFGPGTRLTVT.

This clone was seen only a few times. This rearrangement joins TRBV10-3 to TRBJ2-4, with TRBD1 identical over 8 bases. CDR3 length: 15 residues. Per germline, CDR1 ENHRY and CDR2 SYGVKD. V shed 2 bases, J shed 2 bases, and the junction held 2 bases outside the gene matches. CDR3 DNA: TGTGCCATCAGTGAGACAGGGGGTACCAAAAACATTCAGTACTTC. It is translated as CAISETGGTKNIQYF.

Note on this clone: The same CDR3 also results from other DNA sequences found in this sample. The chain has TRBV5-4 and TRBJ2-1; 12 nucleotides line up with TRBD2. The CDR3 is made up of 15 amino acids. J lost 4 bases, V lost 5 bases, and 4 bases had no gene match. Germline V gene sequence: CDR1 SGHNT, CDR2 YYREEE (reference sequence). In nucleotides, the CDR3 is TGTGCCAGCAGGGACGGGACTAGCGGGTACAATGAGCAGTTCTTC. Amino acid sequence: CASRDGTSGYNEQFF.

The V gene is TRBV6-5, the J gene TRBJ1-1; 11 positions match TRBD1. There are 15 residues in the CDR3. The germline CDR1 and CDR2 sequences are MNHEY and SVGAGI. V lost 8 bases, J lost 5 bases, and 10 bases stayed unmatched. CDR3 sequence (DNA): TGTGCCAGCTATAAGACGGGACAGGGGGGGACTGAAGCTTTCTTT. As protein: CASYKTGQGGTEAFF.

About this clone: Germline and junction disagree at one end, which may indicate a read error. This chain joins TRBV4-3 and TRBJ2-2; 9 bases are shared with TRBD2. Germline loops: CDR1 LGHNA, CDR2 YSLEER. CDR3 length equals 18 residues. CDR3 DNA sequence: TGCGCCAGCAGCAAAGAGGTGGCGGGAGGGACGAACACCGGGGAGCTGTTTTTT. Its translation: CASSKEVAGGTNTGELFF.

In regard to this clone: The sample holds other DNA sequences that translate to the same CDR3. The V gene is TRBV14, the J gene TRBJ2-5; the D gene is possibly TRBD2 (5 bases). TRBJ2-7 matches the DNA end more closely, so the J call is doubtful. The CDR3 contains 12 residues. From germline, CDR1 is SGHDN and CDR2 FVKESK. CDR3 region: CASSQSGYEQYF. In DNA form, the CDR3 reads TGTGCCAGCAGCCAATCGGGGTACGAGCAGTACTTC.

Here the CDR3 DNA reads TGTGCCAGCAGCTTGATAGGTGCTGGGGCCAACGTCCTGACTTTC. Translation gives CASSLIGAGANVLTF. The V call is TRBV5-5, the J call TRBJ2-6; unclear D gene. CDR1 is SGHKS, CDR2 YYEKEE, per germline (reference sequence). V lost 1 base and J 2 bases, leaving 7 bases between the germline ends. The CDR3 is made up of 15 amino acids.

The table lists this clone with a count of one. The chain combines TRBV20-1 with TRBJ2-7; D call uncertain. This CDR3 spans 11 amino acids. Germline V gene sequence: CDR1 DFQATT, CDR2 SNEGSKA (reference sequence). Between the trimmed V and J ends, which lost 4 bases and 2 bases, there was a span of 6 bases. In nucleotides, the CDR3 is TGCAGTGCTAAATGGGCCTACGAGCAGTACTTC. Translating gives CSAKWAYEQYF.

The V call is TRBV19, the J call TRBJ1-2; D remains unclear. The germline V and J ends were trimmed by 3 bases and 0 bases, with 5 bases remaining between them. CDR1 and CDR2 from the germline V gene are LNHDA and SQIVND (reference sequence). This CDR3 has 13 amino acids. The CDR3 spells CASSIQSNYGYTF. CDR3 nucleotide sequence: TGTGCCAGTAGTATCCAGTCTAACTATGGCTACACCTTC. Looking up the rest from reference TRBV19 and TRBJ1-2 gives the full variable domain: DGGITQSPKYLFRKEGQNVTLSCEQNLNHDAMYWYRQDPGQGLRLIYYSQIVNDFQKGDIAEGYSVSREKKESFPLTVTSAQKNPTAFYLCASSIQSNYGYTFGSGTRLTVV.

This clone was counted only a few times. This chain joins TRBV6-6 and TRBJ2-2; D possibly corresponds to TRBD1 (5 bases). V gave up 6 bases and J gave up 1 base, with 15 bases separating them. Germline V gene lookup returns CDR1 MNHNY and CDR2 SVGAGI (reference sequence). This CDR3 is 16 amino acids long. CDR3: CASRAWGTQNTGELFF. CDR3 nucleotide sequence: TGTGCCAGCAGGGCCTGGGGCACACAGAACACCGGGGAGCTGTTTTTT.

This clone turned up a few times. The chain combines TRBV7-4 with TRBJ2-3, with D perhaps TRBD1 (6 bases). Germline assignment: CDR1 SGHVT and CDR2 SQSDAQ. The V and J ends lost 11 bases and 0 bases respectively, with 24 bases between them. The CDR3 has 17 residues. CDR3 bases: TGTGCCTTTCACGCCTCGGACAGCAACCCAAGCACAGATACGCAGTATTTT. Translating gives CAFHASDSNPSTDTQYF.

A remark on this clone: Within the sample, other DNA sequences also encode this same CDR3. V is TRBV2 and J is TRBJ2-1; D is possibly TRBD1 (5 bases). Trimming pared 4 bases from V and 0 bases from J, leaving 7 bases between. This CDR3 is built from 14 residues. Germline V gene lookup returns CDR1 SNHLY and CDR2 FYNNEI. CDR3 DNA sequence: TGTGCCAGCAGTGGGGGCAGCTCCTACAATGAGCAGTTCTTC. It codes for CASSGGSSYNEQFF.